This T cell receptor beta chain was documented in a study of early T cells in non-severe SARS-CoV-2 infection. On the study more broadly: It was bulk RNA from unsorted whole blood that was sequenced, and the chains were unpaired. The study's findings and limits: VDJdb matching favored anti-spike CD8 responses, missing private and CD4 specificities.

TCRdb independently ran MiXCR on the 5' RACE reads; one entry per CDR3 protein. The sample yields around 20,000 distinct CDR3 sequences, under 4.5% seen once. This clonotype was counted many times. What it binds is unknown. CDR1 SGHAT and CDR2 FQNNGV come from the germline V gene. The CDR3 has 17 amino acids. Trimming took 2 bases from V and 4 from J; bases not matched to a gene: 10. The receptor comes from an adult who was a healthcare worker with PCR-confirmed SARS-CoV-2 infection or an uninfected control (not recorded which). Sequencing was done on a sample of whole blood. J is TRBJ2-2 and V is TRBV11-2, with 7 bases that match TRBD2. The CDR3 region is CASSLRASGAVTGELFF. The CDR3 DNA follows: TGTGCCAGCAGCTTACGGGCGAGCGGGGCGGTCACCGGGGAGCTGTTTTTT.